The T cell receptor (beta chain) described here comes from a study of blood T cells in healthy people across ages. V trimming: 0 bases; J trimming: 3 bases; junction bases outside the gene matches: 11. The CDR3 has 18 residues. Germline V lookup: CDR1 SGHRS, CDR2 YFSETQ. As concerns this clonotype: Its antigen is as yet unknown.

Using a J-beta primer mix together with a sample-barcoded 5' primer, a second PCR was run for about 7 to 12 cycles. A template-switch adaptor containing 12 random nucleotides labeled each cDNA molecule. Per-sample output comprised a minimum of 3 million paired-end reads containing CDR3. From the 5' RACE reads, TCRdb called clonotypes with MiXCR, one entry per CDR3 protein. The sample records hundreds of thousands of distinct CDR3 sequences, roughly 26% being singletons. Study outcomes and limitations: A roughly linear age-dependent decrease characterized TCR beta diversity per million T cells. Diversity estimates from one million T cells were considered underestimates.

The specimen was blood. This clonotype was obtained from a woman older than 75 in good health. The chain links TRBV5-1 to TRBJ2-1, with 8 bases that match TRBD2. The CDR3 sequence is CASSLAVGGGLGYNEQFF. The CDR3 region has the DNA TGCGCCAGCAGCTTGGCCGTAGGCGGGGGGCTTGGCTACAATGAGCAGTTCTTC.